The clone carrying this T cell receptor (beta chain) was detected a few times. The antigen is not known. The data were obtained in a study of blood T cells in healthy people across ages. Study-level findings and limits: More naive CD4+ cells and higher diversity were found in long-lived than in aged donors.

Sample-barcoded 5' priming and a J-beta primer mix drove a second PCR of roughly 7 to 11 cycles. TCRdb re-analysed the 5' RACE reads in MiXCR, keeping a single row per CDR3 protein. The sample yields about 1.8 million distinct CDR3 sequences, about 49% seen once. Material: blood. The source of this sequence is a woman between 35 and 50 years old in good health.

The CDR3: CASSDQRFEPREQFF. Here the CDR3 DNA reads TGTGCCAGCAGTGATCAGCGATTCGAACCCAGGGAGCAGTTCTTC. The chain carries TRBV25-1 and TRBJ2-1; D gene ambiguous. Germline loops: CDR1 MGHDK, CDR2 SYGVNS. The CDR3 has 15 residues. Trimming removed 3 bases from V and 10 bases from J, with 19 bases in between.